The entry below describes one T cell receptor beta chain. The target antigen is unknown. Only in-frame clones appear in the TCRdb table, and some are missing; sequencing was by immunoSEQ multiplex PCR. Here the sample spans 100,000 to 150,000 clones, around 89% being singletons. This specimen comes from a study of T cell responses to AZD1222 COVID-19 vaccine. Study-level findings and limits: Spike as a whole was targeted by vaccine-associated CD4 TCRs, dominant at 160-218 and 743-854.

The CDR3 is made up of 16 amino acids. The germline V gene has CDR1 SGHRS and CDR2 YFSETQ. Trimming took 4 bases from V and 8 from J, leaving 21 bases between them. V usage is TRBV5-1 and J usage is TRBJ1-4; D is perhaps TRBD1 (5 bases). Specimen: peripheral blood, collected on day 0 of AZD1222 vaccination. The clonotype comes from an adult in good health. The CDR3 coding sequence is TGCGCCAGCAGCCGGTTTGGGGCTGGGGGTGACGAAAAACTGTTTTTT. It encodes CASSRFGAGGDEKLFF.